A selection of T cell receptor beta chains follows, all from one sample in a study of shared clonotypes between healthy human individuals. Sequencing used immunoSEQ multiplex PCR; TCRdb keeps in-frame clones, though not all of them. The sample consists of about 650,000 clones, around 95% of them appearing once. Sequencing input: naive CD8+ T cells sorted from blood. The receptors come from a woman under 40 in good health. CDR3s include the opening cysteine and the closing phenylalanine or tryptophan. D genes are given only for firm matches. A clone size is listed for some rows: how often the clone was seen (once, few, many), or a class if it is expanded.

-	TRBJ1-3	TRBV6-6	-	TGTGCCAGCAGTTACTCGGGTTCCTCTGGAAACACCATATATTTT	CASSYSGSSGNTIYF
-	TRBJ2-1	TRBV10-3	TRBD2	TGTGCCATCGCGACTAGCGGAGGGGACTACAATGAGCAGTTCTTC	CAIATSGGDYNEQFF
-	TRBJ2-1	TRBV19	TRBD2	TGTGCCAGTAGTATAGATTGGACTAGCGGGTCCTACAATGAGCAGTTCTTC	CASSIDWTSGSYNEQFF
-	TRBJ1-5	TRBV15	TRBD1	TGTGCCACCGGACAGGTGCACAATCAGCCCCAGCATTTT	CATGQVHNQPQHF
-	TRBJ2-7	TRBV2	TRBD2	TGTGCCAGCAGACCCACTAGCGGGAGGTCCTACGAGCAGTACTTC	CASRPTSGRSYEQYF
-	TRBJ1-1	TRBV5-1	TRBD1	TGCGCCAGCAGCCCTTGGACAGGGAACACTGAAGCTTTCTTT	CASSPWTGNTEAFF
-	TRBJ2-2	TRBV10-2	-	TGCGCCAGCAGTGGTTCGAACACCGGGGAGCTGTTTTTT	CASSGSNTGELFF
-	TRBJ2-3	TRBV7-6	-	TGTGCCAGCAGCTTGGGTGGCGGTCGGATAGATACGCAGTATTTT	CASSLGGGRIDTQYF
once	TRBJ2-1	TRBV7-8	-	TGTGCCAGCAGCCAGACTAGGGACTCCTACAATGAGCAGTTCTTC	CASSQTRDSYNEQFF
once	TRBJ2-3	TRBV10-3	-	TGTGCCATCAGTGAGGGGGGGACCGTTAGCACAGATACGCAGTATTTT	CAISEGGTVSTDTQYF
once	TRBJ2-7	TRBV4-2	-	TGTGCCAGCAGCCAAGAGTCGACTAGACAATACGAGCAGTACTTC	CASSQESTRQYEQYF
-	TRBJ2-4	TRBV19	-	TGTGCCAGTAGTAACTTGATCGGGGTAGCCAAAAACATTCAGTACTTC	CASSNLIGVAKNIQYF
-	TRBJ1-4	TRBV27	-	TGTGCCAGCAGGAAGGGCCTGAATAATGAAAAACTGTTTTTT	CASRKGLNNEKLFF
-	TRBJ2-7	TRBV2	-	TGTGCCAGCAACTACCCTGGGACCTACGAGCAGTACTTC	CASNYPGTYEQYF
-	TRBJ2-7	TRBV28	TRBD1	TGTGCCAGCAGTTCGCACCGGGACAGGGGATACGAGCAGTACTTC	CASSSHRDRGYEQYF
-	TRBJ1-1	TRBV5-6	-	TGTGCCAGCAGCTACGGGGGGGAAGGCACTGAAGCTTTCTTT	CASSYGGEGTEAFF
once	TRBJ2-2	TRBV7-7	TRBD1	TGTGCCAGCAGCCCCTCGGACCTCGGGACAGGGTTCACCGGGGAGCTGTTTTTT	CASSPSDLGTGFTGELFF
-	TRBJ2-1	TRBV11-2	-	TGTGCCAGCAGCCAGCCACGGGGCCCCCCGAGCGATGAGCAGTTCTTC	CASSQPRGPPSDEQFF
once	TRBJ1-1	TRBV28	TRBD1	TGTGCCAGCAGCCTCGGGACAGACAACACTGAAGCTTTCTTT	CASSLGTDNTEAFF
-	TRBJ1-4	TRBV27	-	TGTGCCAGCAGTCCCCTGGTAGGGGGGAGTGAAAAACTGTTTTTT	CASSPLVGGSEKLFF
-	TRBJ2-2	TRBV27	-	TGTGCCAGCAGAATTCAGGGGATCGGGGAGCTGTTTTTT	CASRIQGIGELFF
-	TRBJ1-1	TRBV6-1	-	TGTGCCAGCAGTGATCGGAGTAACACTGAAGCTTTCTTT	CASSDRSNTEAFF
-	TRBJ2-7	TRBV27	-	TGTGCCAGCAGTACACTTGACAGGAGTGGCTCCTACGAGCAGTACTTC	CASSTLDRSGSYEQYF
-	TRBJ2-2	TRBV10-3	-	TGTGCCATCAGTGAGCCATCGGGTAGCGATGGCACCGGGGAGCTGTTTTTT	CAISEPSGSDGTGELFF
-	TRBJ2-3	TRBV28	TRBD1	TGTGCCAGCAGTAAGACAGGGTGGGCAGATACGCAGTATTTT	CASSKTGWADTQYF
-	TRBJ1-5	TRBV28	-	TGTGCCATCCAGACAGGTAGCAATCAGCCCCAGCATTTT	CAIQTGSNQPQHF
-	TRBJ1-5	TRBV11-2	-	TGTGCCAGCAGCTTAGGGGGGAGCAATCAGCCCCAGCATTTT	CASSLGGSNQPQHF
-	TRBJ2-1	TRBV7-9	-	TGTGCCAGCAGCTTAGTTTCCTACAATGAGCAGTTCTTC	CASSLVSYNEQFF
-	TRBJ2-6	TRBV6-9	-	TGTGCCAGCAGTCTAAGCAAACGACAAAGTCGGGCCAACGTCCTGACTTTC	CASSLSKRQSRANVLTF
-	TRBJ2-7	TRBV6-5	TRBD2	TGTGCCAGCAGTTACTCTGGCGGGGGATACGAGCAGTACTTC	CASSYSGGGYEQYF
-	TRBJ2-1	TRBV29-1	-	TGCAGCGTTGCCTCCAATGAGCAGTTCTTC	CSVASNEQFF
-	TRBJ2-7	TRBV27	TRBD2	TGTGCCAGCAGTTTATATGCGGGAGGACAACTACGAGCGCAGTACTTC	CASSLYAGGQLRAQYF
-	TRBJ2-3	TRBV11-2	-	TGTGCCAGCAGCTTATATTTCGGGAGTGGGACAGATACGCAGTATTTT	CASSLYFGSGTDTQYF
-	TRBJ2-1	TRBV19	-	TGTGCCAGTAGTATAGTAGGGTCTAGCTCCTACAATGAGCAGTTCTTC	CASSIVGSSSYNEQFF
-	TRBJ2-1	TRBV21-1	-	TGTGCCAGCAGCAGTCTAGCGGGAGAGGTTTCGGTGTCCTACAATGAGCAGTTCTTC	CASSSLAGEVSVSYNEQFF
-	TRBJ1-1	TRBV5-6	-	TGTGCCAGCAGCTTGCTGGGGGATAACACTGAAGCTTTCTTT	CASSLLGDNTEAFF
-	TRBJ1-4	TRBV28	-	TGTGCCAGCAGTTCCAAATTGTCAACTAATGAAAAACTGTTTTTT	CASSSKLSTNEKLFF
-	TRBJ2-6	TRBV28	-	TGTGCCTCCTCTGGGGCCAACGTCCTGACTTTC	CASSGANVLTF
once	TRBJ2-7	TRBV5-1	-	TGCGCCAGCAGCTTCCAGGGAGACTCCTACGAGCAGTACTTC	CASSFQGDSYEQYF
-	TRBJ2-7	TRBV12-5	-	TGTGCTAGTGGTTTGGGGGACGGGGCCCTAATGGGCGAGCAGTACTTC	CASGLGDGALMGEQYF
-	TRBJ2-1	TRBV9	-	TGTGCCAGCAGCCCGGGAGAGGGGGGATCCTACAATGAGCAGTTCTTC	CASSPGEGGSYNEQFF
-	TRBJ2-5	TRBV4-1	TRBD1	TGCGCCAGCAGCCAAGATCTACACCAGACAGGGGTTCGAGAGACCCAGTACTTC	CASSQDLHQTGVRETQYF
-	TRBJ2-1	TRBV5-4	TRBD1	TGTGCCAGCACCCCCGGGACAGGGGGCAACAATGAGCAGTTCTTC	CASTPGTGGNNEQFF
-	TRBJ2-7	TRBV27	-	TGTGCCAGCATGCAGCGGACGAGAACCTACGAGCAGTACTTC	CASMQRTRTYEQYF
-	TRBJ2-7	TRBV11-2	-	TGTGCCAGCAGCTTCGGGAGCGAGCAGTACTTC	CASSFGSEQYF
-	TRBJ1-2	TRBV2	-	TGTGCCAGCAGTGGGGCCAGGGGCGTTGACTATGGCTACACCTTC	CASSGARGVDYGYTF
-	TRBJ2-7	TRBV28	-	TGTGCCAGCAGTCTCCACGACGTGACCGTCTCCTACGAGCAGTACTTC	CASSLHDVTVSYEQYF
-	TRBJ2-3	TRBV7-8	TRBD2	TGTGCCAGCAGCTTAGCGACCCTAGCGGGCGAGTCCGATACGCAGTATTTT	CASSLATLAGESDTQYF
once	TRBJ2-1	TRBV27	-	TGTGCCAGCAGTTTAAGACAGATTAACAATGAGCAGTTCTTC	CASSLRQINNEQFF
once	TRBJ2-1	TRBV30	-	TGTGCCTGGAGTGTCCTAATAAGGAGCTCCTACAATGAGCAGTTCTTC	CAWSVLIRSSYNEQFF
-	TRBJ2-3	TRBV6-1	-	TGTGCCAGCATGGGGGGAAAAGATGGGTATTTT	CASMGGKDGYF
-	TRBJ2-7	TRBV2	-	TGTGCCAGCAGTGAAGGGGGAGGTCCGGGCTACGAGCAGTACTTC	CASSEGGGPGYEQYF
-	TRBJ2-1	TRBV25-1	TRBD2	TGTGCCAGCAGCCGACTAGCGGTGGACAATGAGCAGTTCTTC	CASSRLAVDNEQFF
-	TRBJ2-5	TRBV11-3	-	TGTGCCAGCAGCTTAGGAGGCAGGCAAGAGACCCAGTACTTC	CASSLGGRQETQYF
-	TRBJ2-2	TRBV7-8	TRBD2	TGTGCCAGCACCGAGACTAGCGGCAACACCGGGGAGCTGTTTTTT	CASTETSGNTGELFF
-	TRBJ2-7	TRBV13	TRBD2	TGTGCCAGCAGCTCGACCACGGGAATACTAGCGGGGCACGAGCAGTACTTC	CASSSTTGILAGHEQYF
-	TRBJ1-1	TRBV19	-	TGTGCCAGTAGTATCTCAGGGTACACTGAAGCTTTCTTT	CASSISGYTEAFF
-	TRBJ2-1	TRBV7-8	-	TGTGCCAGCAGCTTAGTGTCTGGGTTTAGCTCCTACAATGAGCAGTTCTTC	CASSLVSGFSSYNEQFF